This entry lists 5 T cell receptor beta chains sequenced from one sample in a study of cytomegalovirus exposure and HLA in healthy donors. The PCR ran on 60 Vbeta and 13 Jbeta primers. Measured with immunoSEQ multiplex PCR; TCRdb has only the in-frame clones, and not every one. Among about 110,000 clones listed, around three quarters were seen once. Sequenced sample: PBMCs. These receptors were taken from a woman aged 50 to 65 in good health and CMV-seropositive.

The V gene is TRBV5-1, the J gene TRBJ2-1; tentative D call: TRBD1 (7 bases). This CDR3 has 14 amino acids. The V gene lost 8 bases and the J gene lost 4 bases, with 16 bases spanning the gap. The germline V gene encodes CDR1 SGHRS and CDR2 YFSETQ. The CDR3 here is CASFRGAPYNEQFF. CDR3 in DNA: TGCGCCAGTTTCAGGGGGGCCCCATACAATGAGCAGTTCTTC.

Worth noting for this clone: Sequence at one end of the junction differs from germline and may be a read error. This chain connects TRBV7-9 to TRBJ2-4; perhaps TRBD1 as D (5 bases). The V gene's germline CDR1 is SEHNR and CDR2 FQNEAQ (reference sequence). The CDR3 is 11 amino acids. The DNA of the CDR3 is TGTTCCAGCAGCTTACAGGCCTACCAGTACTTC. This codes for CSSSLQAYQYF.

This clone appeared a few times. This sequence joins TRBV12-5 and TRBJ2-3, with D possibly being TRBD2 (7 bases). CDR1 LGHNT and CDR2 FRNRAP come from the germline V gene. This CDR3 is 13 amino acids long. Trimming removed 11 bases from V and 4 bases from J, with 16 bases in between. The CDR3 DNA reads as TGTGCTGGGGGGGGCTCTCTCCCAGATACGCAGTATTTT. It encodes CAGGGSLPDTQYF.

CDR3 loop: CASSVTQKFQFF. CDR3 bases: TGTGCCAGCAGCGTAACCCAGAAGTTCCAGTTCTTC. This rearrangement joins TRBV9 to TRBJ2-1; D unresolved. This CDR3 region has 12 residues. Per the germline V gene, CDR1 is SGDLS and CDR2 is YYNGEE. Trimming stripped 1 base from V and 13 bases from J, with 12 bases between.

The chain couples TRBV9 to TRBJ2-5, with D tentatively TRBD1 (6 bases). Germline lookup yields CDR1 SGDLS and CDR2 YYNGEE. The V end lost 2 bases, the J end lost 1 base, and 15 bases lay between the germline ends. The CDR3 runs 16 residues. DNA for the CDR3: TGTGCCAGCAGCGTGGGGGCGGCTCCGTTCCAAGAGACCCAGTACTTC. Protein: CASSVGAAPFQETQYF.